Sequencing of this T cell receptor (beta chain) was carried out in a study of OX40 agonist ivuxolimab in advanced cancers. At the level of the study: Clinicians treated patients with ivuxolimab, an agonistic anti-OX40 (CD134) antibody. At around 83% male, the cohort had a mean age of approximately 60 years, ranging from roughly 20 to 80.

Sequencing used immunoSEQ multiplex PCR; TCRdb keeps in-frame clones, though not all of them. The sample yields some 35,000 clones, approximately 76% seen once. Study-wide points: Low normalized T-cell clonal expansion was additionally recorded for some nonresponders.

Per the germline V gene, CDR1 is MGHDK and CDR2 is SYGVNS. The CDR3 consists of 13 residues. Unmatched junction bases numbered 9, after V lost 6 bases and J lost 11 bases. About this clone itself: What it binds is unknown.

The receptor comes from an adult with an advanced solid tumor such as melanoma, head and neck, liver or kidney cancer. Here the sequenced sample was CD4+ or CD8+ T cells sorted from blood, taken in a trial of the OX40 agonist ivuxolimab. The chain employs TRBV25-1 and TRBJ1-1; 10 nucleotides align to TRBD1. This CDR3 reads CASRQGQGPMAFF. As DNA, the CDR3 is TGTGCCAGCAGGCAGGGACAGGGGCCAATGGCTTTCTTT.